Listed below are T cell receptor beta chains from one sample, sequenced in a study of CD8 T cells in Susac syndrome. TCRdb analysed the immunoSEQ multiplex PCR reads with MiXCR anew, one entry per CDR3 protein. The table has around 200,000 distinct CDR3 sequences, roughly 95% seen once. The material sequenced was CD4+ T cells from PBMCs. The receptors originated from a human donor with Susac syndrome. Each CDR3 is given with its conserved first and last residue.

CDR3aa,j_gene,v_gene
CASSQERGGLGEQFF,TRBJ2-1,TRBV3-1
CASSQVPGGGGTYNEQFF,TRBJ2-1,TRBV4-1
CASSQTPFGGDYQETQYF,TRBJ2-5,TRBV23-1
CSVAMVGNQPQHF,TRBJ1-5,TRBV29-1
CAWSRVVDGYTF,TRBJ1-2,TRBV30
CASSQEEGSSYEQYF,TRBJ2-7,TRBV4-3
CASSLGQSPYEQYF,TRBJ2-7,TRBV5-4
CSARGRGRADTQYF,TRBJ2-3,TRBV20-1
CAWSGQNGSPLHF,TRBJ1-6,TRBV30
CASSQDLAGGIYGYTF,TRBJ1-2,TRBV4-3
CASSQRGGSDGYTF,TRBJ1-2,TRBV4-3
CASKVRGGPYEQYF,TRBJ2-7,TRBV13
CASSYLTGSPNGYTF,TRBJ1-2,TRBV6-5
CSAIEVDTQYF,TRBJ2-3,TRBV20-1
CASSWTSGGVGAQYF,TRBJ2-3,TRBV2
CASSLAGGLTGELFF,TRBJ2-2,TRBV12-3/TRBV12-4
CASSLTWTGSNQPQHF,TRBJ1-5,TRBV5-1
CASSNGRTGRTDTQYF,TRBJ2-3,TRBV7-3
CSARDLSEAFF,TRBJ1-1,TRBV20-1
CASSPLPGSWYEQYF,TRBJ2-7,TRBV7-3
CASSSPDPGNTIYF,TRBJ1-3,TRBV6-2/TRBV6-3